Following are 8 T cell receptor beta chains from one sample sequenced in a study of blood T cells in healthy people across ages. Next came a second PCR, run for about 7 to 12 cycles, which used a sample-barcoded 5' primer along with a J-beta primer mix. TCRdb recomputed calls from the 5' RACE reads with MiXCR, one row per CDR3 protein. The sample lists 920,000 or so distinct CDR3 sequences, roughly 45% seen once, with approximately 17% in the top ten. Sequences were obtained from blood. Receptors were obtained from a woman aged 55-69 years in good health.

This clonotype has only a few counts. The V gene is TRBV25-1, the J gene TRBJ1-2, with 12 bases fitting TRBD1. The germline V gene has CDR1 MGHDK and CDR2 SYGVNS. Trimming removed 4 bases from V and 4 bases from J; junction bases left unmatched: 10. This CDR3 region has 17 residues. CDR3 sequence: CASSATRDRGRGYGYTF. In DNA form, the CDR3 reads TGTGCCAGCAGTGCCACCCGGGACAGGGGGCGTGGCTATGGCTACACCTTC.

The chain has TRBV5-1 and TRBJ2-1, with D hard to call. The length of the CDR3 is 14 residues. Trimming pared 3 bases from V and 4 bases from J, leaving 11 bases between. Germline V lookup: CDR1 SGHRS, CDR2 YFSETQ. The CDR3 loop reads CASSSNDRYNEQFF. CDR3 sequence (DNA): TGCGCCAGCAGCTCAAACGACCGGTACAATGAGCAGTTCTTC.

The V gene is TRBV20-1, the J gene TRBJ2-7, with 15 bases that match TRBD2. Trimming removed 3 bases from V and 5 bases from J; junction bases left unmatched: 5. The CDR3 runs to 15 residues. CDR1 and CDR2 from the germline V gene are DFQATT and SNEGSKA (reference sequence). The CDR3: CSARGLAGGGDEQYF. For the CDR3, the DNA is TGCAGTGCTAGGGGACTAGCGGGAGGTGGGGACGAGCAGTACTTC.

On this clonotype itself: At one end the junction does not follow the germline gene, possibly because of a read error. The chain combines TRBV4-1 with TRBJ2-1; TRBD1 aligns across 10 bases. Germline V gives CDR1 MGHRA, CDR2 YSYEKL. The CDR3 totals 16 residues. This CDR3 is CASSQVPGQGTNEQFF. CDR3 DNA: TGCGCCAGTAGCCAAGTGCCGGGACAGGGGACCAATGAGCAGTTCTTC.

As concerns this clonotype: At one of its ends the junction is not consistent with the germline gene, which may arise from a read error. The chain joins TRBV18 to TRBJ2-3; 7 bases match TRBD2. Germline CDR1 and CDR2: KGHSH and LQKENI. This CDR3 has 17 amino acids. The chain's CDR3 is CAGSPYRAAGSTDTQYF. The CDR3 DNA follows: TGTGCCGGCTCCCCCTATCGGGCAGCGGGGAGCACAGATACGCAGTATTTT.

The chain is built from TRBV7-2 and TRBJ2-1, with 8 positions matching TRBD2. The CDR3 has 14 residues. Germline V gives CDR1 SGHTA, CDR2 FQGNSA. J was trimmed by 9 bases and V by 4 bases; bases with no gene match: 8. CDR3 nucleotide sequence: TGTGCCAGCAGCTACGACCACCTAGCGGGTGAGCAGTTCTTC. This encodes CASSYDHLAGEQFF.

The CDR3 spells CASSLYVSYEQYF. CDR3 sequence (DNA): TGTGCCAGCAGTTTGTACGTGTCCTACGAGCAGTACTTC. This rearrangement joins TRBV27 to TRBJ2-7, with D unresolved. V lost 3 bases, J lost 1 base, and 7 bases lay in between. Germline V CDR1 and CDR2: MNHEY, SMNVEV (reference sequence). The CDR3 is 13 residues long.

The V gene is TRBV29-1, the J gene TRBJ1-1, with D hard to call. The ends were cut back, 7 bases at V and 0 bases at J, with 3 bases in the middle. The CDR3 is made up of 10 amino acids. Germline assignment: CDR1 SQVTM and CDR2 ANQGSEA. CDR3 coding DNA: TGCAGCGCCATGAACACTGAAGCTTTCTTT. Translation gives CSAMNTEAFF.